The clone carrying this T cell receptor (beta chain) appeared many times. Its antigen is not identified. MiXCR, applied by TCRdb to the reads, yields one record per CDR3 protein. Of about 85,000 distinct CDR3 sequences in the sample, about half were seen once. Germline-derived CDR1 and CDR2 are SGHVS and FNYEAQ. V lost 5 bases and J 4 bases, leaving 11 bases between the germline ends. This CDR3 spans 14 amino acids. This specimen belongs to a study of T cell repertoires in cytomegalovirus infection. Study-wide background: HLA-C-restricted CMV epitopes, recently identified, and well-studied HLA-B-restricted ones were used by the study. Indications came from public TCR beta signatures; they pointed to CMV infection and to a matching HLA type. Findings and limits, study-wide: Dominant in the ex vivo response were TCR beta clonotypes restricted by HLA-C and specific for CMV. Identification of carriers of CMV plus the relevant HLA was achieved through cumulative public TCR beta family frequency.

The TCR sequence derives from a human donor in good health (CMV status not recorded). Some clones in this sample may be carry-over from other donors' samples. This sample comprised CD8+ T cells from cultured PBMCs, obtained from culture after CMV antigen stimulation. The chain recombines TRBV7-6 with TRBJ2-2; a possible D gene is TRBD1 (6 bases). The CDR3 DNA reads as TGTGCCAGCAGCCCGACAGGAGGCACCGGGGAGCTGTTTTTT. Its protein product is CASSPTGGTGELFF.